This TCR beta chain originates from a study of shared clonotypes between healthy human individuals (dated by TCRdb to 2019 to 2021). About the study as a whole: The cohort included three men and two women between 18 and 49 years of age. To estimate repertoire size and how much clonotype sharing occurs between individuals, the study deeply sequenced the blood TCR repertoires of roughly 5 healthy adults. Per donor, leukapheresis produced somewhere between about 0.94 and 9 billion PBMCs. Libraries were prepared and TCR repertoires were sequenced by different laboratories using diverse techniques, in order to increase sequencing depth and limit assay-specific biases. Summary of the overall study and its limitations: The genetic and exposure-history diversity represented was limited by the small number of donors. Sampling was restricted to blood, and TCR repertoires in tissues likely differ from the TCR repertoires found in blood. Pairwise subsampling indicated that sequencing depth was expected to affect the degree of clonotype sharing among donors.

Healthy HIV-negative adults with no recently reported acute infections or vaccinations were included as donors. All donors were Caucasian adults living in Nashville, Tennessee, USA. For unsorted samples, tens of millions of PBMCs were counted, and genomic DNA was extracted using the QIAamp DNA Blood Mini kit. Blood was obtained by leukapheresis, after which PBMCs were separated by Ficoll-Histopaque density gradient centrifugation and cryopreserved in liquid nitrogen vapor phase. The CDR3 has 14 amino acids, counting the end cysteine and phenylalanine. Solely the CDR3 DNA is kept, with 42 bases framed from the first base. Looking up the germline V gene yields CDR1 MDHEN and CDR2 SYDVKM. The V end gives up 5 bases and the J end 5 bases, leaving 4 bases in the junction not matched to a gene. With regard to this clone: The clone's antigen remains unknown. Base qualities are not provided; no much larger clone lies one nucleotide away.

Using the deep immunoSEQ assay, TCR CDR3 regions were amplified from genomic DNA by multiplex PCR. For each cell subset, the extracted genomic DNA was distributed evenly across all wells of several immunoSEQ 96-well plates, and each plate served as one replicate. For unsorted PBMC, approximately 310 ng genomic DNA, equal to 32,000 or so T cell genomes, was loaded into each replicate PCR. Unsorted PBMC genomic DNA was sequenced across ten immunoSEQ deep assay plates. Purified libraries were quantified with a Qubit 3.0 fluorometer, sized on a Bioanalyzer 2100, and re-quantified with the KAPA Library Quantification kit. Every immunoSEQ 96-well plate was sequenced on a separate single-read 150-cycle Illumina NextSeq 550 flow cell. As for the authors' bioinformatics: Because the immunoSEQ output included only junctional sequences and no quality scores, the filtering could not be the same as the filtering used for full-length reads. Sequences were annotated with PyIR, a Python wrapper for IgBLAST v1.9, and V/J genes and CDR3 were assigned using IMGT germline references. Reads were removed for weak V/J assignments (E-value above 1e-6), missing CDR3, stop codons, out-of-frame junctions, or ambiguous translated residues. V3J clonotypes were defined by identical inferred V gene, J gene, and CDR3 amino acid sequence. Percentage overlap between repertoires was calculated by dividing the number of shared unique clonotypes by the size of the smaller repertoire. RTK rarefaction, the Chao1 estimator, and Recon v2.1 estimates of unobserved clonotypes were used to assess repertoire richness. TCRdb took over this immuneACCESS table, retaining in-frame rearrangements with V and J assigned. Such tables are incomplete; in checked studies, under half of the missing clones stem from an unresolved V gene, and the remainder is unexplained. From that table come the V and J calls and clone size; the DNA was used to work out D and trimming. Recorded for this sample are about half a million clones; over 75% of them occurred a single time. The ten largest clones take up roughly an eighth of the sample.

The specimen sequenced was PBMCs. This TCR was recovered from a woman aged 35 to 49 in good health. Some clones in this sample may be carry-over from other donors' samples. Recombination linked TRBV28 to TRBJ1-5, with 9 central nucleotides matching TRBD1. CDR3 reads: CASSTGTGHQPQHF. The nucleotides read TGTGCCAGCAGTACAGGGACAGGGCATCAGCCCCAGCATTTT.